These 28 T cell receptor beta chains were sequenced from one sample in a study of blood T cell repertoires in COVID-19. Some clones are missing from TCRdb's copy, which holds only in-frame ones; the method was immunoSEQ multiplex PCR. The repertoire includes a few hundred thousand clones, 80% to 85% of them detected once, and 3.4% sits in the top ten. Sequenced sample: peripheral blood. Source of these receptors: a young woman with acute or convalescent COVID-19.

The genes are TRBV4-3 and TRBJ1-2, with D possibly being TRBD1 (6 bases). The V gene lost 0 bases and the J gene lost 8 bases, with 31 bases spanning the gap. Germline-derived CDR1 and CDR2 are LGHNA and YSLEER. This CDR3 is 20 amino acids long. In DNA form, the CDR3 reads TGCGCCAGCAGCCAAGATGGCGATGGGGACAATGCAGGAATTGGGGAGGGCTACACCTTC. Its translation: CASSQDGDGDNAGIGEGYTF.

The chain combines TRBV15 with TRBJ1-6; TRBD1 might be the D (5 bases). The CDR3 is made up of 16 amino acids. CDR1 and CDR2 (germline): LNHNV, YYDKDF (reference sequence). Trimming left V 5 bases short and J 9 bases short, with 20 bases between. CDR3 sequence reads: CATSGTGGAKTSPLHF. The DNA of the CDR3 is TGTGCCACCAGCGGCACCGGAGGGGCCAAGACTTCACCCCTCCACTTT.

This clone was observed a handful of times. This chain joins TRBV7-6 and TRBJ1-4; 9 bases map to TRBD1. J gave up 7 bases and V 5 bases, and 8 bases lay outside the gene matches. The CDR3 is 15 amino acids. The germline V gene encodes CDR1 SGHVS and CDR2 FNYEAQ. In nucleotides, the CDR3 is TGTGCCAGCAGCGGGAGGACAGGGGCTAGTGAAAAACTGTTTTTT. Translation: CASSGRTGASEKLFF.

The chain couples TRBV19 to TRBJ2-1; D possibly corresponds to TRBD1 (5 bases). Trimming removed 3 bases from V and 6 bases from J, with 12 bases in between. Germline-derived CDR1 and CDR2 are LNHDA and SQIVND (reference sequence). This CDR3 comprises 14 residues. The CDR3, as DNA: TGTGCCAGTAGTATGACAGCATCCCGCAATGAGCAGTTCTTC. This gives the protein CASSMTASRNEQFF.

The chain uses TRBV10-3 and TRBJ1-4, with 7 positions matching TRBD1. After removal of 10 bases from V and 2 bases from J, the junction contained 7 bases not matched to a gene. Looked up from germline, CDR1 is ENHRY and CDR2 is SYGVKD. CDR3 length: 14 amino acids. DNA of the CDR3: TGTGCCACCGCCAAGGGGGCCACTAATGAAAAACTGTTTTTT. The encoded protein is CATAKGATNEKLFF.

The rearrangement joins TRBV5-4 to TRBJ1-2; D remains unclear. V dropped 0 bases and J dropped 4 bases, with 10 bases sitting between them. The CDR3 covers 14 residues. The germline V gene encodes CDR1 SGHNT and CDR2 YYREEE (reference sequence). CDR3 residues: CASSLERGFYGYTF. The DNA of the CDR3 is TGTGCCAGCAGCTTGGAACGGGGTTTCTATGGCTACACCTTC.

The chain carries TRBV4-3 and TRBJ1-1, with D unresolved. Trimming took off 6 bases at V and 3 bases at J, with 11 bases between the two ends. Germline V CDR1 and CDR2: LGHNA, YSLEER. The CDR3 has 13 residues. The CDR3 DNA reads TGCGCCAGCAGTCGGTCCCGGGACACTGAAGCTTTCTTT. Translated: CASSRSRDTEAFF.

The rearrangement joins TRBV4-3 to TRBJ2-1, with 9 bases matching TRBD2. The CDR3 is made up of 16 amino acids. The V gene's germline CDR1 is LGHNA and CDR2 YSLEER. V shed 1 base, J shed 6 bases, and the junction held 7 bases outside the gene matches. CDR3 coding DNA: TGCGCCAGCAGCCAAGCGGGACTAGCTGGCCCCAATGAGCAGTTCTTC. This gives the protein CASSQAGLAGPNEQFF.

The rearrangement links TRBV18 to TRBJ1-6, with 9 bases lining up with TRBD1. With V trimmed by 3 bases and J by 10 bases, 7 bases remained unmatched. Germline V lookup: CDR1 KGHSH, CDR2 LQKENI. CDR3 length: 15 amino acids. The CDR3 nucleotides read TGTGCCAGCTCACCGACACAGGGGGCAGGGTCACCCCTCCACTTT. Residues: CASSPTQGAGSPLHF.

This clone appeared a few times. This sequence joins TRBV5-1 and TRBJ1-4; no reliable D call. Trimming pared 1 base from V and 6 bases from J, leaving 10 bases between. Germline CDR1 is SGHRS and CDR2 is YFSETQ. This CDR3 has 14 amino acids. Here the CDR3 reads CASSLNLQDEKLFF. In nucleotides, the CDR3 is TGCGCCAGCAGCTTGAATCTTCAGGATGAAAAACTGTTTTTT.

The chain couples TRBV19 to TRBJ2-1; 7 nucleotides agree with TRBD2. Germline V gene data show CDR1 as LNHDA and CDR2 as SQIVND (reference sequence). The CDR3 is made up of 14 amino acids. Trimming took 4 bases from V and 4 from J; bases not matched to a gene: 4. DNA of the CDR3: TGTGCCAGTAGTACGGAGCGGGAATACAATGAGCAGTTCTTC. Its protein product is CASSTEREYNEQFF.

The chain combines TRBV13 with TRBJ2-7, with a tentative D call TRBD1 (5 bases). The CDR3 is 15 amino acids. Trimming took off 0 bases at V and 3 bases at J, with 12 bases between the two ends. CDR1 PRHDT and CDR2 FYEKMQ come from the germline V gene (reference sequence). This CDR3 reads CASSLGPGQFYEQYF. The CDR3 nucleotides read TGTGCCAGCAGCTTAGGTCCAGGACAATTCTACGAGCAGTACTTC. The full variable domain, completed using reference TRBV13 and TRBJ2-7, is AAGVIQSPRHLIKEKRETATLKCYPIPRHDTVYWYQQGPGQDPQFLISFYEKMQSDKGSIPDRFSAQQFSDYHSELNMSSLELGDSALYFCASSLGPGQFYEQYFGPGTRLTVT.

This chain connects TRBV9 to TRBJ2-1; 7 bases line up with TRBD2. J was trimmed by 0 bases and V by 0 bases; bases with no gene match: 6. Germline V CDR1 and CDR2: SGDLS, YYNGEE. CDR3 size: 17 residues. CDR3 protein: CASSVVGGRYSYNEQFF. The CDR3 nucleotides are TGTGCCAGCAGCGTAGTCGGCGGGAGATACTCCTACAATGAGCAGTTCTTC.

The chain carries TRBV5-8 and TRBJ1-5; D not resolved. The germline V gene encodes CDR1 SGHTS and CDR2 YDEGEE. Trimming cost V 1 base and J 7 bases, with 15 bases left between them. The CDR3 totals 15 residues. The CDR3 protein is CASSLLFAGNQPQHF. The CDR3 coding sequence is TGTGCCAGCAGCTTGCTCTTTGCGGGGAACCAGCCCCAGCATTTT. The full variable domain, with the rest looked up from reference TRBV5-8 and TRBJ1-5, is EAGVTQSPTHLIKTRGQQATLRCSPISGHTSVYWYQQALGLGLQFLLWYDEGEERNRGNFPPRFSGRQFPNYSSELNVNALELEDSALYLCASSLLFAGNQPQHFGDGTRLSIL.

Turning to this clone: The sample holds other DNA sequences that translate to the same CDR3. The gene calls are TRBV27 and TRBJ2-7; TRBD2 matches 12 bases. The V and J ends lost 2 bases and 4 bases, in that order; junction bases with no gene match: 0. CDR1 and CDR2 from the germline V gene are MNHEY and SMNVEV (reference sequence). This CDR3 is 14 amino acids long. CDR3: CASSLGLAGYEQYF. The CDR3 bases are TGTGCCAGCAGTTTAGGACTAGCGGGATACGAGCAGTACTTC.

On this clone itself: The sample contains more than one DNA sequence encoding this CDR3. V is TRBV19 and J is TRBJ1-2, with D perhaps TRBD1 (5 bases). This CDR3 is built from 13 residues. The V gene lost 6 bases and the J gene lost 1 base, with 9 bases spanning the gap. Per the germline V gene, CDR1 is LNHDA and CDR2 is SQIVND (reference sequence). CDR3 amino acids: CASSPGINYGYTF. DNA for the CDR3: TGTGCCAGTAGCCCAGGGATTAACTATGGCTACACCTTC. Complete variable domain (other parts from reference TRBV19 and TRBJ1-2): DGGITQSPKYLFRKEGQNVTLSCEQNLNHDAMYWYRQDPGQGLRLIYYSQIVNDFQKGDIAEGYSVSREKKESFPLTVTSAQKNPTAFYLCASSPGINYGYTFGSGTRLTVV.

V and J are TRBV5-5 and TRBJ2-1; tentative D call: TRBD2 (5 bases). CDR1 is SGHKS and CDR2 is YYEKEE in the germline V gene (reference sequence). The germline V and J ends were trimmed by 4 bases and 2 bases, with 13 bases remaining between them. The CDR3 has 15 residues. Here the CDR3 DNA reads TGTGCCAGCAGCCGGAGTCGGGGAACCTACAATGAGCAGTTCTTC. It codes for CASSRSRGTYNEQFF. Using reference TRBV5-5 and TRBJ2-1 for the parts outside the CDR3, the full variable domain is DAGVTQSPTHLIKTRGQQVTLRCSPISGHKSVSWYQQVLGQGPQFIFQYYEKEERGRGNFPDRFSARQFPNYSSELNVNALLLGDSALYLCASSRSRGTYNEQFFGPGTRLTVL.

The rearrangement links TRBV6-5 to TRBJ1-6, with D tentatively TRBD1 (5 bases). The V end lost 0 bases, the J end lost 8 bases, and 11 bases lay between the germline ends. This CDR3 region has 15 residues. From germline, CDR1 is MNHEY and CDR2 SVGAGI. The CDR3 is CASSYSSQGHSPLHF. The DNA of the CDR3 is TGTGCCAGCAGTTACTCGAGTCAGGGCCATTCACCCCTCCACTTT.

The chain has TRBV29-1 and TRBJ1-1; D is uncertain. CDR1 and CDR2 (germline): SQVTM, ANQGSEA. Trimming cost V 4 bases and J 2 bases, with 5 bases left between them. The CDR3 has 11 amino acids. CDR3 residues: CSVVFNTEAFF. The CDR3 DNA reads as TGCAGCGTTGTATTCAACACTGAAGCTTTCTTT.

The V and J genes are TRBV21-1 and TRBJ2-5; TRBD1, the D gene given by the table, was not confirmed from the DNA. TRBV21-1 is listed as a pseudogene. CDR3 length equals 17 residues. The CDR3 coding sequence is TGTGCCAGCAGCAAGCCCCGACAGATAAAACCCCAAGAGACCCAGTACTTC. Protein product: CASSKPRQIKPQETQYF.

The CDR3 region is CASSLARTNTGELFF. DNA of the CDR3: TGTGCCAGCAGCTTAGCCAGGACGAACACCGGGGAGCTGTTTTTT. The genes are TRBV13 and TRBJ2-2; D gene uncertain. The CDR3 is 15 amino acids. V shed 1 base and J shed 0 bases, with 6 bases lying between them. The V gene's germline CDR1 is PRHDT and CDR2 FYEKMQ (reference sequence).

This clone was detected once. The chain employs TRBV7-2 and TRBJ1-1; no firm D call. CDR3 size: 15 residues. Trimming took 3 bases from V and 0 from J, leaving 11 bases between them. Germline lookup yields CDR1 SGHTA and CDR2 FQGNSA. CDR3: CASSLGGLLNTEAFF. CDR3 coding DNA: TGTGCCAGCAGCTTGGGCGGACTACTGAACACTGAAGCTTTCTTT.

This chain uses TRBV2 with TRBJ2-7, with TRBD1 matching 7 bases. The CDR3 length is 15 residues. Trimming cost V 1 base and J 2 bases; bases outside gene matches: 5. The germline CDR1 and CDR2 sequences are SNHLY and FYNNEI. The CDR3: CASSEDRGRTYEQYF. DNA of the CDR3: TGTGCCAGCAGTGAAGACAGGGGCCGAACCTACGAGCAGTACTTC. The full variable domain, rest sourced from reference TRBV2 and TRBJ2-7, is EPEVTQTPSHQVTQMGQEVILRCVPISNHLYFYWYRQILGQKVEFLVSFYNNEISEKSEIFDDQFSVERPDGSNFTLKIRSTKLEDSAMYFCASSEDRGRTYEQYFGPGTRLTVT.

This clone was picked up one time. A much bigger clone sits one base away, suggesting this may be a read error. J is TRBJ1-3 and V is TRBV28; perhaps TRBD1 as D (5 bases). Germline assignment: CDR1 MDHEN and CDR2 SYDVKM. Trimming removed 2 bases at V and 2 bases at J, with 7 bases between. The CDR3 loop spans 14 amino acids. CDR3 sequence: CASSLGRAGNTIYF. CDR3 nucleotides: TGTGCCAGCAGTTTAGGCAGGGCTGGAAACACCATATATTTT.

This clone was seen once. The CDR3 is CASSMPGLNTEAFF. The CDR3 region has the DNA TGTGCCAGTAGTATGCCCGGTTTGAACACTGAAGCTTTCTTT. The chain joins TRBV19 to TRBJ1-1, with D unresolved. Trimming removed 3 bases from V and 0 bases from J, with 8 bases in between. The germline V gene encodes CDR1 LNHDA and CDR2 SQIVND (reference sequence). The CDR3 consists of 14 residues.

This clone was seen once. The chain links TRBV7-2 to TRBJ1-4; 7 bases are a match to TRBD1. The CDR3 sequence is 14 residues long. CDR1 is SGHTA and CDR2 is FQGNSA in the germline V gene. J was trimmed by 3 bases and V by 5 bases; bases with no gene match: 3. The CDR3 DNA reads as TGTGCCAGCAGCCCACAGGGGTCTAATGAAAAACTGTTTTTT. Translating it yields CASSPQGSNEKLFF.

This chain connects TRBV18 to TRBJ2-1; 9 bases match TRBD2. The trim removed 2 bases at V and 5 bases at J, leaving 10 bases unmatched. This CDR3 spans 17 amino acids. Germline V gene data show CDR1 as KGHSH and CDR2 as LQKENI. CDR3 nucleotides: TGTGCCAGCTCACCATTGGCGACTAGCGGATCGGACAATGAGCAGTTCTTC. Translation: CASSPLATSGSDNEQFF.

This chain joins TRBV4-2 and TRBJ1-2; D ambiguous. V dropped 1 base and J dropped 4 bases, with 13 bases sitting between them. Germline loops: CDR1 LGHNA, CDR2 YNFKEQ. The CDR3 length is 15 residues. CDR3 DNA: TGTGCCAGCAGCCAAGTGGCCGCCGACTTCTATGGCTACACCTTC. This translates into CASSQVAADFYGYTF.